This section outlines one T cell receptor (beta chain) sequence together with its context. Its antigen remains unidentified. For TCRbeta, the library was prepared with unique molecular identifiers. TCRdb fed the PCR reads into MiXCR, producing one record per CDR3 protein. The profile covers hundreds of thousands of distinct CDR3 sequences, with under 25% appearing a single time and around an eighth taken by the ten largest. This entry comes from a study of T-cell reconstitution after alpha-beta-depleted transplantation in children. Study results and caveats: As was reported, about two months after transplant, alpha-beta T cells came from several hundred expanded graft clones. Recipient T cells and thymic progenitors that survived were the source of the high TCRbeta diversity seen at day 60 in some patients. Newly made T cells mostly supplied T-cell counts and diversity one year after transplant.

Germline-derived CDR1 and CDR2 are SGHTA and FQGTGA. V lost 5 bases and J lost 8; bases outside the gene matches: 5. The CDR3 consists of 14 residues. The chain combines TRBV7-3 with TRBJ2-1; 11 nucleotides match TRBD2. This TCR came from a boy under two years old who had a stem cell transplant for acute myeloid leukemia, so the T cells may come from the graft donor. Source: PBMCs, mostly from graft donor cells, taken 360 days after TCRalphabeta/CD19-depleted stem cell transplant. CDR3 sequence: CASSPSGGRDEQFF. The CDR3 nucleotides read TGTGCCAGCAGCCCTAGCGGGGGGAGGGATGAGCAGTTCTTC.